Listed below are T cell receptor beta chains from one sample, sequenced in a study of tumor-infiltrating lymphocytes in glioblastoma multiforme. TCRdb re-derived calls from the multiplex PCR reads in MiXCR, one entry per CDR3 protein. In the table there are tens of thousands of distinct CDR3 sequences, around 55% of which are singletons. The sample was brain tumor tissue. The receptor source for this set is a male donor with glioblastoma. Both conserved end residues are part of each CDR3. Fields, in order: J gene, D gene, CDR3 length, clone size, V gene, CDR3 protein, CDR3 DNA. A D gene is named only where the DNA matches it firmly. Expanded clones get a size class; other rows say once, few or many, or leave the size out.

J gene: TRBJ1-2
D gene: -
CDR3 length: 14
clone size: -
V gene: TRBV20-1
CDR3 protein: CSVRGAVGSYGYTF
CDR3 DNA: TGCAGTGTTAGAGGGGCAGTGGGCAGCTATGGCTACACCTTC

J gene: TRBJ2-5
D gene: -
CDR3 length: 11
clone size: -
V gene: TRBV5-1
CDR3 protein: CASSSVETQHF
CDR3 DNA: TGCGCCAGCAGTTCGGTGGAGACCCAGCACTTC

J gene: TRBJ2-4
D gene: -
CDR3 length: 15
clone size: -
V gene: TRBV12-3/TRBV12-4
CDR3 protein: CASSSDQEFGNIQYF
CDR3 DNA: TGTGCCAGCAGTTCCGACCAGGAGTTTGGAAACATTCAGTATTTC

J gene: TRBJ1-1
D gene: -
CDR3 length: 11
clone size: many
V gene: TRBV20-1
CDR3 protein: CSAARDTEAFF
CDR3 DNA: TGCAGTGCTGCGAGGGACACTGAAGCTTTCTTT

J gene: TRBJ2-7
D gene: TRBD2
CDR3 length: 16
clone size: -
V gene: TRBV6-1
CDR3 protein: CASSESIAGGLGEQYF
CDR3 DNA: TGTGCCAGCAGTGAAAGTATAGCGGGAGGACTCGGCGAGCAGTACTTC

J gene: TRBJ2-1
D gene: -
CDR3 length: 14
clone size: -
V gene: TRBV20-1
CDR3 protein: CSARAGGDPGEQFF
CDR3 DNA: TGCAGTGCTAGAGCTGGCGGGGACCCCGGTGAGCAGTTCTTC

J gene: TRBJ2-1
D gene: -
CDR3 length: 18
clone size: -
V gene: TRBV11-2
CDR3 protein: CTSSLGWRSHISYNEQFF
CDR3 DNA: TGTACCAGCAGCTTGGGATGGCGGAGCCACATCTCCTATAATGAGCAGTTCTTC

J gene: TRBJ2-5
D gene: TRBD1
CDR3 length: 15
clone size: many
V gene: TRBV29-1
CDR3 protein: CSVEDWQGAGETQYF
CDR3 DNA: TGCAGCGTTGAAGATTGGCAGGGGGCTGGAGAGACCCAGTACTTC

J gene: TRBJ2-7
D gene: TRBD2
CDR3 length: 15
clone size: few
V gene: TRBV7-8
CDR3 protein: CASSLAAASGYEQYF
CDR3 DNA: TGTGCCAGCAGCTTAGCTGCGGCTAGCGGGTACGAGCAGTACTTC

J gene: TRBJ2-1
D gene: TRBD1
CDR3 length: 14
clone size: -
V gene: TRBV10-3
CDR3 protein: CAITSGQGIGEQFF
CDR3 DNA: TGTGCCATAACCTCGGGACAGGGGATAGGTGAGCAGTTCTTC

J gene: TRBJ2-3
D gene: TRBD2
CDR3 length: 14
clone size: many
V gene: TRBV20-1
CDR3 protein: CSAKPGLAVDTQYF
CDR3 DNA: TGCAGTGCTAAGCCGGGACTAGCGGTAGATACGCAGTATTTT

J gene: TRBJ2-2
D gene: TRBD2
CDR3 length: 15
clone size: many
V gene: TRBV29-1
CDR3 protein: CSVSRGGKFTGELFF
CDR3 DNA: TGCAGCGTTTCTCGCGGGGGAAAATTCACCGGGGAGCTGTTTTTT

J gene: TRBJ2-5
D gene: -
CDR3 length: 13
clone size: -
V gene: TRBV20-1
CDR3 protein: CSASGHHQETQYF
CDR3 DNA: TGCAGTGCTAGTGGGCACCACCAAGAGACCCAGTACTTC

J gene: TRBJ2-5
D gene: TRBD2
CDR3 length: 15
clone size: -
V gene: TRBV28
CDR3 protein: CASRRREGSVETQCF
CDR3 DNA: TGTGCCAGCCGAAGACGGGAGGGTTCGGTTGAGACGCAGTGCTTC

J gene: TRBJ2-3
D gene: -
CDR3 length: 16
clone size: -
V gene: TRBV7-2
CDR3 protein: CASSLGWEAATDTQYF
CDR3 DNA: TGTGCCAGCAGCTTGGGGTGGGAAGCGGCCACAGATACGCAGTATTTT

J gene: TRBJ2-1
D gene: -
CDR3 length: 13
clone size: -
V gene: TRBV29-1
CDR3 protein: CSIEDTSYNVQFF
CDR3 DNA: TGCAGCATTGAAGACACCTCCTACAATGTGCAGTTCTTC

J gene: TRBJ1-4
D gene: -
CDR3 length: 12
clone size: few
V gene: TRBV5-1
CDR3 protein: CASIPQGEKLFF
CDR3 DNA: TGCGCCAGCATCCCGCAGGGAGAAAAATTGTTTTTT

J gene: TRBJ2-5
D gene: TRBD2
CDR3 length: 14
clone size: many
V gene: TRBV6-5
CDR3 protein: CASSYKAGGETQYF
CDR3 DNA: TGTGCCAGCAGTTACAAGGCGGGAGGAGAGACCCAGTACTTC

J gene: TRBJ2-5
D gene: -
CDR3 length: 12
clone size: -
V gene: TRBV20-1
CDR3 protein: CSVPGLQETQCF
CDR3 DNA: TGCAGTGTCCCGGGACTCCAAGAGACCCAGTGCTTC

J gene: TRBJ2-2
D gene: TRBD2
CDR3 length: 16
clone size: many
V gene: TRBV5-6
CDR3 protein: CASSLLAGASTGELFF
CDR3 DNA: TGTGCCAGCAGCTTGCTAGCGGGAGCTTCTACCGGGGAGCTGTTTTTT

J gene: TRBJ2-4
D gene: -
CDR3 length: 14
clone size: -
V gene: TRBV10-1
CDR3 protein: CASGEYSGKNIQYF
CDR3 DNA: TGCGCCAGCGGTGAGTATAGCGGTAAAAACATTCAGTACTTC

J gene: TRBJ2-1
D gene: TRBD2
CDR3 length: 17
clone size: -
V gene: TRBV28
CDR3 protein: CASSFPGFAGGSKEQFF
CDR3 DNA: TGTGCCAGCAGTTTCCCCGGGTTTGCGGGGGGATCCAAAGAGCAGTTCTTC

J gene: TRBJ2-7
D gene: -
CDR3 length: 14
clone size: -
V gene: TRBV20-1
CDR3 protein: CSACIEGFGYEQYF
CDR3 DNA: TGTAGTGCTTGTATTGAAGGATTTGGCTACGAGCAGTACTTC

J gene: TRBJ1-1
D gene: -
CDR3 length: 13
clone size: -
V gene: TRBV6-2/TRBV6-3
CDR3 protein: CASIISGSTKAFF
CDR3 DNA: TGTGCCAGCATTATATCAGGGTCCACTAAAGCTTTCTTT